This T cell receptor (beta chain) was documented in a study of blood T cell repertoires in COVID-19. Study-wide context: PBMCs, B-cell-depleted T cells, or T cells were the source of the cDNA or gDNA that made up the material.

In this sample, this clone turned up once. How the authors handled the data: Nucleated cell number was recorded as an estimate derived from reference gene primer amplification. TCRdb's copy holds only in-frame clones and misses some; the assay was immunoSEQ multiplex PCR. V and J calls and clone size follow that table, whereas D and trimming were derived from the DNA. The repertoire holds 330,000 or so clones, with about 90% as singletons. Membership in each cohort depended on participant-reported clinical history. Donors in Cohort 3 who had recovered were those with two negative PCRs, healthcare professional clearance, or resolution of their symptoms. The CDR3 loop spans 14 amino acids. The V gene's germline CDR1 is MDHEN and CDR2 SYDVKM. V was pared by 4 bases and J by 7 bases, with 17 bases between.

The origin of this receptor is a woman younger than 45 who had recovered from COVID-19. Sequencing input: PBMCs or T cells enriched from blood (not recorded which). V and J are TRBV28 and TRBJ2-7; D perhaps matches TRBD1 (7 bases). DNA for the CDR3: TGTGCCAGCAGTTCGGGACAGCTCGGGGGAGAGCAGTACTTC. It codes for CASSSGQLGGEQYF.